One and the same sample provided the 14 T cell receptor beta chains below, sequenced in a study of blood T cell repertoires in COVID-19. Profiling relied on immunoSEQ multiplex PCR, and the TCRdb table lists in-frame clones only, not all of them. The table includes 150,000 or so clones, more than 60% detected once. The specimen sequenced was peripheral blood. The receptor source for this set is a woman aged 45-60 years with active or convalescent COVID-19.

This rearrangement joins TRBV13 to TRBJ1-4, with a tentative D call TRBD1 (6 bases). Trimming took off 3 bases at V and 4 bases at J, with 9 bases between the two ends. The germline V gene encodes CDR1 PRHDT and CDR2 FYEKMQ (reference sequence). The CDR3 is 14 amino acids. The CDR3 DNA follows: TGTGCCAGCAGCTTCGGACAGTTTAATGAAAAACTGTTTTTT. Amino acids: CASSFGQFNEKLFF.

The chain joins TRBV19 to TRBJ1-2, with no clear D. This CDR3 has 12 residues. The germline V gene has CDR1 LNHDA and CDR2 SQIVND (reference sequence). Trimming took off 10 bases at V and 1 base at J, with 10 bases between the two ends. The DNA for the CDR3 is TGTGCCACTAAAGAGGTTAACTATGGCTACACCTTC. This encodes CATKEVNYGYTF.

The V call is TRBV5-5, the J call TRBJ1-2; 7 bases align to TRBD1. Unmatched junction bases numbered 14, after V lost 0 bases and J lost 6 bases. This CDR3 has 17 amino acids. The germline V gene has CDR1 SGHKS and CDR2 YYEKEE (reference sequence). The CDR3 spells CASSLVGAGGYLDGYTF. The CDR3, as DNA: TGTGCCAGCAGCTTGGTAGGGGCAGGGGGATATCTGGATGGCTACACCTTC.

This clone was counted only a few times. This chain uses TRBV29-1 with TRBJ1-1; perhaps TRBD1 as D (5 bases). V was cut by 4 bases and J by 5 bases, with 8 bases left in between. This CDR3 is 11 amino acids long. Per the germline V gene, CDR1 is SQVTM and CDR2 is ANQGSEA. This CDR3 is CSVAGRTEAFF. In nucleotides, the CDR3 is TGCAGCGTTGCAGGGCGGACTGAAGCTTTCTTT.

This rearrangement joins TRBV7-3 to TRBJ2-1; perhaps TRBD2 as D (6 bases). CDR1 and CDR2 from the germline V gene are SGHTA and FQGTGA. The V gene lost 5 bases and the J gene lost 7 bases, with 9 bases spanning the gap. The CDR3 consists of 12 residues. CDR3 region: CASSQTRNEQFF. The CDR3 bases are TGTGCCAGCAGCCAGACTAGGAATGAGCAGTTCTTC.

The chain is built from TRBV6-6 and TRBJ2-3, with 7 bases that match TRBD1. V was clipped by 6 bases and J by 0 bases; unmatched bases: 9. CDR3 length: 16 residues. Germline lookup yields CDR1 MNHNY and CDR2 SVGAGI (reference sequence). CDR3 sequence reads: CASRPGQLTSTDTQYF. CDR3 in DNA: TGTGCCAGCAGGCCGGGACAGCTCACTAGCACAGATACGCAGTATTTT.

The rearrangement uses TRBV7-2 and TRBJ1-1; no reliable D call. Germline CDR1 and CDR2: SGHTA and FQGNSA. The V and J ends lost 3 bases and 1 base respectively, with 9 bases between them. The CDR3 contains 14 residues. The CDR3 region has the DNA TGTGCCAGCAGCTTGTTCCGAGAGAACACTGAAGCTTTCTTT. It yields the protein CASSLFRENTEAFF. The whole variable domain, filled in from reference TRBV7-2 and TRBJ1-1, reads GAGVSQSPSNKVTEKGKDVELRCDPISGHTALYWYRQSLGQGLEFLIYFQGNSAPDKSGLPSDRFSAERTGGSVSTLTIQRTQQEDSAVYLCASSLFRENTEAFFGQGTRLTVV.

The chain links TRBV11-2 to TRBJ2-4, with 7 bases fitting TRBD2. This CDR3 contains 16 residues. CDR1 is SGHAT, CDR2 FQNNGV, per germline. The J segment lost 3 bases and the V segment lost 2 bases, leaving 7 bases of the junction unmatched. The CDR3 spells CASSLPPAGNKNIQYF. CDR3 nucleotide sequence: TGTGCCAGCAGCTTACCCCCAGCGGGGAACAAAAACATTCAGTACTTC.

V usage is TRBV6-6 and J usage is TRBJ2-5, with D tentatively TRBD2 (6 bases). Germline assignment: CDR1 MNHNY and CDR2 SVGAGI (reference sequence). The V and J ends lost 2 bases and 6 bases respectively, with 10 bases between them. The CDR3 sequence is 13 residues long. As DNA, the CDR3 is TGTGCCAGCAGTTACACGGGACTCCAGACCCAGTACTTC. Amino acid sequence: CASSYTGLQTQYF.

The chain carries TRBV11-2 and TRBJ2-3; D uncertain. V shed 5 bases and J shed 4 bases, with 7 bases lying between them. This CDR3 region has 12 residues. CDR1 is SGHAT and CDR2 is FQNNGV in the germline V gene. In DNA form, the CDR3 reads TGTGCCAGCAGCGAAGCCGCAGATACGCAGTATTTT. Its translation: CASSEAADTQYF. Filled out from reference TRBV11-2 and TRBJ2-3, the complete variable domain reads EAGVAQSPRYKIIEKRQSVAFWCNPISGHATLYWYQQILGQGPKLLIQFQNNGVVDDSQLPKDRFSAERLKGVDSTLKIQPAKLEDSAVYLCASSEAADTQYFGPGTRLTVL.

This clone was counted between two and nine times. V gene TRBV13 combines with J gene TRBJ1-6; 7 nucleotides line up with TRBD1. The CDR3 sequence is 14 residues long. J gave up 10 bases and V 5 bases, and 8 bases lay outside the gene matches. Germline V gene lookup returns CDR1 PRHDT and CDR2 FYEKMQ (reference sequence). Here the CDR3 DNA reads TGTGCCAGCAGCCAACGACAGGGAAACTCACCCCTCCACTTT. Translation gives CASSQRQGNSPLHF.

The V and J genes are TRBV6-2 or TRBV6-3 and TRBJ1-6, with TRBD1 matching over 11 bases. The CDR3 is made up of 15 amino acids. Germline assignment: CDR1 MNHEY and CDR2 SVGEGT. V shed 6 bases, J shed 7 bases, and the junction held 5 bases outside the gene matches. The CDR3 DNA is TGTGCCAGCAGCGACTGGACAGGGGGCAATTCACCCCTCCACTTT. Translating it yields CASSDWTGGNSPLHF.

This sequence joins TRBV7-8 and TRBJ2-2; the match to TRBD1 covers 12 bases. The CDR3 sequence is 17 residues long. Trimming removed 5 bases from V and 2 bases from J; junction bases left unmatched: 6. In germline, CDR1 is SGHVS, CDR2 FQNEAQ. The CDR3 DNA reads as TGTGCCAGCAGCGGGACAGGGGGCTGGGGAAACACCGGGGAGCTGTTTTTT. It encodes CASSGTGGWGNTGELFF. Variable domain in full (rest from reference TRBV7-8 and TRBJ2-2): GAGVSQSPRYKVAKRGQDVALRCDPISGHVSLFWYQQALGQGPEFLTYFQNEAQLDKSGLPSDRFFAERPEGSVSTLKIQRTQQEDSAVYLCASSGTGGWGNTGELFFGEGSRLTVL.

This chain connects TRBV19 to TRBJ2-3; tentatively, D is TRBD2 (6 bases). Per the germline V gene, CDR1 is LNHDA and CDR2 is SQIVND (reference sequence). V dropped 7 bases and J dropped 3 bases, with 20 bases sitting between them. The CDR3 runs 16 residues. CDR3 in amino acids: CASTPGRGRRTDTQYF. The CDR3 DNA follows: TGTGCCAGTACCCCAGGGCGGGGAAGGAGGACAGATACGCAGTATTTT.